The clone carrying this T cell receptor (beta chain) was counted a few times. The antigen remains undetermined. The sample belongs to a study of beta chain features in type 1 diabetes. TCRB transcripts that were expressed got sequenced, as all of the isolated RNA had been reverse transcribed. The average output of naive, central memory and regulatory T cell samples was several million reads. Assay used: immunoSEQ multiplex PCR; TCRdb lists only in-frame clones, some missing. The sample includes 130,000 to 150,000 clones, 9.2% of them seen just once. Whole-study results and caveats: Insertions were fewer and deletions more numerous at VDJ junctions in type 1 diabetes patients.

CDR1 is SGHRS, CDR2 YFSETQ, per germline. V was shortened by 6 bases and J by 5 bases, with 20 bases between the two germline ends. CDR3 size: 15 residues. The chain carries TRBV5-1 and TRBJ2-5; D might be TRBD1 (6 bases). Sequenced: central memory CD4+ T cells from blood. This receptor was obtained from a man younger than 35 in good health. In DNA form, the CDR3 reads TGCGCCAGCATTCCACGTGGGGGCGGCGGGGAGACCCAGTACTTC. It is translated as CASIPRGGGGETQYF.